Reported below is one TCR beta chain. TCR beta cDNA was prepared out of 500 ng total RNA by means of a constant-region primer. Each TCR beta library was derived from three nested multiplex PCR rounds that employed slightly modified ARM-PCR. TRBV1-TRBV30 forward and Cbeta reverse primers drove the first two roughly 10-cycle rounds. Each CDR3 protein gets one entry after TCRdb re-called the multiplex PCR reads with MiXCR. The top ten clones hold roughly 6% of a sample with 300,000 to 400,000 distinct CDR3 sequences, less than 75% of them seen once. J gave up 8 bases and V 5 bases, and 5 bases lay outside the gene matches. This CDR3 comprises 12 residues. Germline lookup yields CDR1 GTSNPN and CDR2 SVGIG (reference sequence). This record comes from a study of tumor-infiltrating lymphocytes in primary liver carcinoma. On the study more broadly: Tumors measured roughly 4.2 to 10 cm and were stage T1-T3 N0M0.

Alongside blood RNA obtained from unsorted whole blood, germline DNA was also extracted. Sequencing was performed on peripheral blood. The chain uses TRBV30 and TRBJ2-1; 8 bases match TRBD2. The TCR comes from a middle-aged man with primary liver carcinoma and hepatitis B virus infection. In DNA form, the CDR3 reads TGTGCCTGGGGAAGCGGGAGTTATGAGCAGTTCTTC. Protein: CAWGSGSYEQFF.